This T cell receptor (beta chain) was sequenced during a study of beta chain features in type 1 diabetes. General study findings and limits: Shortening that was moderate but significant affected the TCRB CDR3s of Type 1 diabetes patients in all four CD4+ subsets.

The V end was cut by 7 bases, the J end by 4 bases, with 12 bases between. Germline V lookup: CDR1 MDHEN, CDR2 SYDVKM. This CDR3 has 13 amino acids. This clone has only a few counts. As yet, its antigen is unknown. The isolated RNA, all of it, was reverse transcribed, so expressed TCRB transcripts were what got sequenced. Clones were sequenced by immunoSEQ multiplex PCR, and TCRdb holds only the in-frame ones, with some missing. The sample has hundreds of thousands of clones, more than 13% seen once. Purity exceeding 98% was reached by all sorted populations. Sequencing was carried out using naive CD4+ T cells from blood. The receptor's source is a young man with type 1 diabetes. The chain is built from TRBV28 and TRBJ2-3; D is perhaps TRBD2 (5 bases). The DNA for the CDR3 is TGTGCCAGCACCACGGCGGGTCCAGATACGCAGTATTTT. Translated: CASTTAGPDTQYF.